A single sample is the source of the 30 T cell receptor beta chains below, sequenced in a study of Tregs in tolerant kidney transplant recipients. Here immunoSEQ multiplex PCR was the method, and the copy in TCRdb shows in-frame clones only, minus some. The table has about 240,000 clones, roughly 80% seen once. Sequencing was carried out using CD4+ T cells from blood. The receptors derive from a human donor in good health.

This clone was detected once. Other DNA sequences in the sample encode the same CDR3. This sequence joins TRBV2 and TRBJ2-1; no definite D call. This CDR3 contains 11 residues. V was clipped by 5 bases and J by 4 bases, with 3 bases between them. In germline, CDR1 is SNHLY, CDR2 FYNNEI. The CDR3 loop reads CASSSYNEQFF. As DNA, the CDR3 is TGTGCCAGCAGTTCTTACAATGAGCAGTTCTTC.

J is TRBJ1-6 and V is TRBV2; TRBD1 matches 9 bases. The CDR3 length is 14 residues. The germline V gene has CDR1 SNHLY and CDR2 FYNNEI. V shed 8 bases, J shed 9 bases, and the junction held 8 bases outside the gene matches. The CDR3 DNA follows: TGTGCCAGCGGGGGACAGGGCCCTTTTTCACCCCTCCACTTT. Translating it yields CASGGQGPFSPLHF. Looking up the rest from reference TRBV2 and TRBJ1-6 gives the full variable domain: EPEVTQTPSHQVTQMGQEVILRCVPISNHLYFYWYRQILGQKVEFLVSFYNNEISEKSEIFDDQFSVERPDGSNFTLKIRSTKLEDSAMYFCASGGQGPFSPLHFGNGTRLTVT.

V gene TRBV18 combines with J gene TRBJ1-1, with 8 bases lining up with TRBD1. Germline V CDR1 and CDR2: KGHSH, LQKENI. V lost 2 bases to trimming and J lost 3 bases; unmatched junction nucleotides: 5. This CDR3 contains 15 residues. The CDR3 DNA reads as TGTGCCAGCTCACCATCCCAGGGGGCGGACACTGAAGCTTTCTTT. This gives the protein CASSPSQGADTEAFF.

This clone appeared once. The chain employs TRBV7-2 and TRBJ1-5, with D unclear. V dropped 2 bases and J dropped 6 bases, with 8 bases sitting between them. Germline assignment: CDR1 SGHTA and CDR2 FQGNSA. The CDR3 contains 13 residues. The CDR3 spells CASSLKRGQPQHF. The DNA of the CDR3 is TGTGCCAGCAGCTTAAAGAGAGGTCAGCCCCAGCATTTT.

This clone was found a few times. In DNA, the CDR3 is TGTGCCAGCAGTGGTCATCAGGGCTACAATGAGCAGTTCTTC. Translating gives CASSGHQGYNEQFF. The V and J genes are TRBV6-1 and TRBJ2-1; D may be TRBD1 (5 bases). V was clipped by 4 bases and J by 3 bases, with 10 bases between them. Germline V gene data show CDR1 as MNHNS and CDR2 as SASEGT. There are 14 residues in the CDR3.

The chain couples TRBV18 to TRBJ1-2; D perhaps matches TRBD1 (6 bases). There are 15 residues in the CDR3. V shed 4 bases and J shed 4 bases, with 16 bases lying between them. Germline V CDR1 and CDR2: KGHSH, LQKENI. The CDR3 DNA follows: TGTGCCAGCTCACTCTCGAAGGGGGGAATCTATGGCTACACCTTC. It is translated as CASSLSKGGIYGYTF.

This clone was counted a single time. The chain carries TRBV5-6 and TRBJ2-5; 10 nucleotides line up with TRBD1. Germline CDR1 and CDR2: SGHDT and YYEEEE. This CDR3 has 19 residues. V lost 6 bases and J lost 4; bases outside the gene matches: 21. CDR3 in amino acids: CASTRKWVRGGQGVETQYF. As DNA, the CDR3 is TGTGCCAGCACTCGAAAGTGGGTTAGAGGAGGACAGGGGGTAGAGACCCAGTACTTC.

This clone was counted only a few times. The genes are TRBV10-1 and TRBJ1-1; the D gene is possibly TRBD1 (5 bases). Germline V gene lookup returns CDR1 WNHNN and CDR2 SYGVQD (reference sequence). This CDR3 spans 13 amino acids. Deletions cut 7 bases from V and 4 bases from J, with 13 bases between. CDR3 in amino acids: CASIKGCPTEAFF. The CDR3 DNA is TGCGCCAGCATTAAGGGGTGTCCCACTGAAGCTTTCTTT.

The DNA of the CDR3 is TGCGCCAGCAGTTCGCAGGGGGTTACCTACGAGCAGTACTTC. Protein sequence: CASSSQGVTYEQYF. The J gene is TRBJ2-7, the V gene TRBV5-1, with 7 bases aligning to TRBD1. The germline V gene has CDR1 SGHRS and CDR2 YFSETQ. V was pared by 5 bases and J by 2 bases, with 7 bases of the junction left unmatched. The CDR3 spans 14 residues.

This clone has just one count. This rearrangement joins TRBV5-1 to TRBJ2-2, with D uncertain. The CDR3 covers 14 residues. V lost 4 bases to trimming and J lost 4 bases, with 11 bases between them. CDR1 is SGHRS, CDR2 YFSETQ, per germline. CDR3 in amino acids: CASSPIRGTGELFF. CDR3 nucleotide sequence: TGCGCCAGCAGCCCCATTAGAGGCACCGGGGAGCTGTTTTTT.

This clone was picked up a small number of times. J is TRBJ1-3 and V is TRBV6-5; the D is unclear. This CDR3 spans 15 amino acids. The V end was cut by 5 bases, the J end by 1 base, with 12 bases between. Per germline, CDR1 MNHEY and CDR2 SVGAGI. The CDR3 region is CASSLFGPSGNTIYF. The CDR3 DNA reads TGTGCCAGCAGTCTTTTTGGGCCATCTGGAAACACCATATATTTT.

V usage is TRBV4-1 and J usage is TRBJ2-7, with D maybe TRBD2 (6 bases). Per germline, CDR1 MGHRA and CDR2 YSYEKL. CDR3 length: 13 amino acids. With 5 bases removed from V and 7 bases from J, the gap between germline ends came to 15 bases. This CDR3 reads CASSSRSGREQYF. The CDR3 DNA reads TGCGCCAGCAGCTCTCGATCGGGGAGGGAGCAGTACTTC.

The rearrangement uses TRBV19 and TRBJ2-1; D is perhaps TRBD2 (5 bases). Germline V gene lookup returns CDR1 LNHDA and CDR2 SQIVND (reference sequence). This CDR3 has 16 amino acids. V dropped 1 base and J dropped 10 bases, with 20 bases sitting between them. In DNA, the CDR3 is TGTGCCAGTAGTATAGGGTCAAGGACTCCCCGTAGGGAGCAGTTCTTC. Translated, it gives CASSIGSRTPRREQFF.

V gene TRBV19 combines with J gene TRBJ1-2; D gene unclear. The V gene's germline CDR1 is LNHDA and CDR2 SQIVND (reference sequence). The CDR3 covers 16 residues. Trimming shortened V by 3 bases and J by 4 bases, and 18 bases separated the two germline ends. The CDR3 spells CASSISGNSPVYGYTF. CDR3 coding DNA: TGTGCCAGTAGTATTTCCGGCAACAGTCCCGTCTATGGCTACACCTTC. Supplemented by reference TRBV19 and TRBJ1-2, the full variable domain reads DGGITQSPKYLFRKEGQNVTLSCEQNLNHDAMYWYRQDPGQGLRLIYYSQIVNDFQKGDIAEGYSVSREKKESFPLTVTSAQKNPTAFYLCASSISGNSPVYGYTFGSGTRLTVV.

This chain uses TRBV18 with TRBJ2-1, with D possibly being TRBD1 (5 bases). The ends were cut back, 3 bases at V and 5 bases at J, with 14 bases in the middle. CDR1 and CDR2 (germline): KGHSH, LQKENI. The CDR3 has 15 residues. The CDR3 coding sequence is TGTGCCAGCTCACCCAGCACCGTGACAGACAATGAGCAGTTCTTC. Its protein is CASSPSTVTDNEQFF.

The rearrangement links TRBV5-1 to TRBJ1-4; D is unresolved. The germline V gene has CDR1 SGHRS and CDR2 YFSETQ. Between the trimmed V and J ends, which lost 5 bases and 3 bases, there was a span of 8 bases. CDR3 size: 13 residues. CDR3 in DNA: TGCGCCAGCAGTCGGCTTCCTAATGAAAAACTGTTTTTT. Translation: CASSRLPNEKLFF.

V is TRBV29-1 and J is TRBJ2-7; perhaps D is TRBD1 or TRBD2 (5 bases each). The CDR3 totals 13 residues. CDR1 and CDR2 from the germline V gene are SQVTM and ANQGSEA. V was pared by 7 bases and J by 6 bases, with 19 bases between. CDR3 amino acids: CSAQRRGVGEQYF. In nucleotides, the CDR3 is TGCAGCGCGCAACGAAGGGGAGTGGGCGAGCAGTACTTC.

The chain has TRBV5-1 and TRBJ2-2; D remains unclear. Trimming pared 4 bases from V and 5 bases from J, leaving 12 bases between. CDR1 and CDR2 (germline): SGHRS, YFSETQ. CDR3 length: 14 amino acids. CDR3 amino acids: CASSQPAWTGELFF. The CDR3 DNA sequence: TGCGCCAGCAGCCAACCCGCGTGGACCGGGGAGCTGTTTTTT.

This clone was counted only a few times. The V gene is TRBV6-5, the J gene TRBJ1-2, with a weak D call TRBD1 (6 bases). The V end lost 5 bases, the J end lost 7 bases, and 17 bases lay between the germline ends. Germline V gene sequence: CDR1 MNHEY, CDR2 SVGAGI. The CDR3 contains 14 residues. This CDR3 reads CASSQETGIRGYTF. DNA for the CDR3: TGTGCCAGCAGTCAGGAGACAGGAATTCGTGGCTACACCTTC.

This chain links TRBV29-1 with TRBJ2-1, with 7 bases that match TRBD2. CDR3 length: 14 residues. V shed 7 bases and J 3 bases; nucleotides not matched to a gene: 9. The V gene's germline CDR1 is SQVTM and CDR2 ANQGSEA. CDR3 protein: CSAESGTLYNEQFF. The CDR3 DNA sequence: TGCAGCGCCGAAAGCGGGACCCTCTACAATGAGCAGTTCTTC.

This clone was observed a single time. The rearrangement links TRBV5-1 to TRBJ2-7; 7 nucleotides align to TRBD1. This CDR3 has 16 residues. V trimming: 0 bases; J trimming: 5 bases; junction bases outside the gene matches: 11. CDR1 is SGHRS and CDR2 is YFSETQ in the germline V gene. The CDR3 here is CASSLGDRVKSDEQYF. The CDR3 region has the DNA TGCGCCAGCAGCTTGGGTGACAGGGTAAAGAGTGACGAGCAGTACTTC.

The chain recombines TRBV10-3 with TRBJ1-2; unclear D gene. The CDR3 runs 13 residues. Trimming took off 5 bases at V and 4 bases at J, with 11 bases between the two ends. Per the germline V gene, CDR1 is ENHRY and CDR2 is SYGVKD. The CDR3 DNA is TGTGCCATCAGTCGCGGACGGGCCTATGGCTACACCTTC. Encoded protein: CAISRGRAYGYTF.

The chain recombines TRBV7-2 with TRBJ2-7; 10 bases fit TRBD1. CDR3 size: 15 residues. Looked up from germline, CDR1 is SGHTA and CDR2 is FQGNSA. The trim removed 4 bases at V and 4 bases at J, leaving 7 bases unmatched. The CDR3 region has the DNA TGTGCCAGCAGCTCCGCGGGACAGGGGATTTACGAGCAGTACTTC. It encodes CASSSAGQGIYEQYF.

A single count supports this clone. The chain is built from TRBV18 and TRBJ2-1, with D possibly matching TRBD1 (5 bases). CDR3 length: 13 amino acids. Deletions cut 11 bases from V and 1 base from J, with 12 bases between. Germline CDR1 reads KGHSH; CDR2 reads LQKENI. The CDR3 DNA is TGTGCCGGGGCCCAATCGTCCTACAATGAGCAGTTCTTC. Translated: CAGAQSSYNEQFF.

This chain links TRBV18 with TRBJ1-2, with TRBD1 identical over 7 bases. V dropped 1 base and J dropped 4; count of bases not matched to a gene: 18. The length of the CDR3 is 19 residues. Germline CDR1 reads KGHSH; CDR2 reads LQKENI. In DNA, the CDR3 is TGTGCCAGCTCACCACTGATGGGGGGACAGACTTATGGGCTCTATGGCTACACCTTC. Its protein is CASSPLMGGQTYGLYGYTF.

The chain carries TRBV7-3 and TRBJ2-3; TRBD1 matches 7 bases. This CDR3 comprises 13 residues. V lost 5 bases and J lost 4; bases outside the gene matches: 3. CDR1 and CDR2 from the germline V gene are SGHTA and FQGTGA. CDR3: CASSLTGSDTQYF. The CDR3 DNA is TGTGCCAGCAGCCTGACAGGGTCAGATACGCAGTATTTT.

Comments on this clone: At the DNA level, this CDR3 is encoded by other sequences in the same sample as well. The gene calls are TRBV5-1 and TRBJ2-5; possible D gene TRBD2, 6 bases. The CDR3 runs 13 residues. Between the trimmed V and J ends, which lost 1 base and 3 bases, there was a span of 7 bases. CDR1 is SGHRS and CDR2 is YFSETQ in the germline V gene. The CDR3 here is CASSLSGEETQYF. Written as DNA, the CDR3 is TGCGCCAGCAGCTTGTCGGGGGAAGAGACCCAGTACTTC.

A note on this clone: The same CDR3 is also encoded by other DNA sequences in this sample. The chain couples TRBV5-1 to TRBJ2-3, with D maybe TRBD1 (6 bases). V gave up 0 bases and J gave up 2 bases, with 7 bases separating them. This CDR3 has 14 residues. In germline, CDR1 is SGHRS, CDR2 YFSETQ. The CDR3 loop is CASSLGGLTDTQYF. The CDR3 DNA reads as TGCGCCAGCAGCTTGGGGGGGCTCACAGATACGCAGTATTTT.

This chain joins TRBV9 and TRBJ2-5; a possible D gene is TRBD1 (5 bases). From germline, CDR1 is SGDLS and CDR2 YYNGEE. The germline V and J ends were trimmed by 0 bases and 0 bases, with 12 bases remaining between them. This CDR3 contains 16 residues. This CDR3 reads CASSVEGQLNQETQYF. The CDR3 nucleotides are TGTGCCAGCAGCGTAGAGGGGCAGCTGAACCAAGAGACCCAGTACTTC.

This clone was seen just once. The chain has TRBV10-1 and TRBJ2-2; D might be TRBD1 (5 bases). With 2 bases removed from V and 3 bases from J, the gap between germline ends came to 7 bases. Germline V lookup: CDR1 WNHNN, CDR2 SYGVQD (reference sequence). The CDR3 totals 14 residues. The CDR3 region has the DNA TGCGCCAGCAGTGAGACAGGATACACCGGGGAGCTGTTTTTT. This encodes CASSETGYTGELFF.